This T cell receptor beta chain was sequenced during a study of shared clonotypes between healthy human individuals. The CDR3 is 13 residues long. Germline CDR1 reads MNHNS; CDR2 reads SASEGT. The ends lost 10 bases at V and 6 bases at J; junction bases unmatched: 9. The method was immunoSEQ multiplex PCR; TCRdb's version includes in-frame clones alone and lacks a portion of them. The data show around 2.1 million clones, approximately 94% seen once. This receptor was taken from a man in his late teens or twenties in good health. The specimen was naive CD4+ T cells sorted from blood. Subset noted: CD45RA+ positively selected. The chain joins TRBV6-1 to TRBJ1-2, with 9 bases lining up with TRBD1. CDR3 protein: CATSLTGGNGYTF. CDR3 nucleotides: TGTGCCACCTCCCTGACAGGGGGGAATGGCTACACCTTC.